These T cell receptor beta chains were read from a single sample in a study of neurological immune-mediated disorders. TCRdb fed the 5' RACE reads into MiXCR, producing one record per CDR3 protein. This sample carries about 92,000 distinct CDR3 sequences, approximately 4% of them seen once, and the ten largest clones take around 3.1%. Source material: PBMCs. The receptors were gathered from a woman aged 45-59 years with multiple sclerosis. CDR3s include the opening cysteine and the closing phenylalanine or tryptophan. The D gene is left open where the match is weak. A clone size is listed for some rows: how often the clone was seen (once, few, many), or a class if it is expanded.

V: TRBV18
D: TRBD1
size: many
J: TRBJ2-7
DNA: TGTGCCAGCTCACCTATGACAGGGGGTAAGGTCGAGCAGTACTTC
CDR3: CASSPMTGGKVEQYF

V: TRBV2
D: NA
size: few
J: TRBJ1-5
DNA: TGTGCCAGCAGTGTCTCCGGGAATCAGCCCCAGCATTTT
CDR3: CASSVSGNQPQHF

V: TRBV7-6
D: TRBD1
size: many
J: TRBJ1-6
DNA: TGTGCCAGCAGCCAAGGACAGGGGATTTCACCCCTCCACTTT
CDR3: CASSQGQGISPLHF

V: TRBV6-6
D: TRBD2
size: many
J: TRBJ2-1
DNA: TGTGCCAGCAGACTGCGGGGGGGCTCTTCCTACAATGAGCAGTTCTTC
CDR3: CASRLRGGSSYNEQFF

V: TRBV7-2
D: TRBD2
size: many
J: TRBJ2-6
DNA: TGTGCCAGCAGGAGGGAGGGTGCTGGGGCCAACGTCCTGACTTTC
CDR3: CASRREGAGANVLTF

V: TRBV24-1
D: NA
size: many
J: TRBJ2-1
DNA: TGTGCCACCAGTGCCAGGGGGGGTCCCTACAATGAGCAGTTCTTC
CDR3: CATSARGGPYNEQFF

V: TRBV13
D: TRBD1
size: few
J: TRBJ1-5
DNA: TGTGCCAGCAGCTACGGACAGGGAAATCAGCCCCAGCATTTT
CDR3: CASSYGQGNQPQHF

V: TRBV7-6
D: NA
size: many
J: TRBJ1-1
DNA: TGTGCCAGCAGCTTATTTAAGAACACTGAAGCTTTCTTT
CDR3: CASSLFKNTEAFF

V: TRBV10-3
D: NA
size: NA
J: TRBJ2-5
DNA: TGTGCCATCAGTGCGACATCATCCCAAGAGACCCAGTACTTC
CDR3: CAISATSSQETQYF

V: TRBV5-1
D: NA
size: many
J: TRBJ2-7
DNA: TGCGCCAGCAGCCTTGTGGACAGTTCTAGGGAGCAGTACTTC
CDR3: CASSLVDSSREQYF

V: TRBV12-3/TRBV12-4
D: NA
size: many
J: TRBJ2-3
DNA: TGTGCCAGCACCCTTGAGGGGATCCTGTCGGATACGCAGTATTTT
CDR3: CASTLEGILSDTQYF

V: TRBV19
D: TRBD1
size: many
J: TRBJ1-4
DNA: TGTGCCAGTAGTGTTGGGACAGATAAAGAAAAACTGTTTTTT
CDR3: CASSVGTDKEKLFF

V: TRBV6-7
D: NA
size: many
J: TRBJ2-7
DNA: TGTGCCAGCAGTTACGGTACAGGATACGAGCAGTACTTC
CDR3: CASSYGTGYEQYF

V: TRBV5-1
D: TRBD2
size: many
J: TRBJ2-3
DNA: TGCGCCAGCAGCAAGCGGGAGCCCACAGATACGCAGTATTTT
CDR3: CASSKREPTDTQYF

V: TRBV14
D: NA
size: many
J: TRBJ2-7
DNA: TGTGCCAGCAGCCAGGGTCTCACGACCGCTCAGTACTTC
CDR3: CASSQGLTTAQYF

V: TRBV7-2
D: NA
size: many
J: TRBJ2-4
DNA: TGTGCCAGCAGCCCGGACCAAACCAGAAGAAACATTCAGTACTTC
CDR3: CASSPDQTRRNIQYF

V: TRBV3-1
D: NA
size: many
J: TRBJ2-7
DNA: TGTGCCAGCAGCCAAGATCTTAGTGTCGCCTACGAGCAGTACTTC
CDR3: CASSQDLSVAYEQYF

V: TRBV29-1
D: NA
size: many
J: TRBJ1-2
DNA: TGCAGCGTTGAAGATCCGATGACAGATGGCTATGGCTACACCTTC
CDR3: CSVEDPMTDGYGYTF

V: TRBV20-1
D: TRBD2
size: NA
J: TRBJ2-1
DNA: TGCAGTGCTAGTCGCGGGAGCTCCTACAATGTGCAGTTCTTC
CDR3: CSASRGSSYNVQFF

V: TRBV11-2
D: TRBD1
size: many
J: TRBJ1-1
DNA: TGTGCCAGCAGCTTTTCCCCGACAGGGGTGGACGAAGCTTTCTTT
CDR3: CASSFSPTGVDEAFF

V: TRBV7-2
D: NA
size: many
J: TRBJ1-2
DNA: TGTGCCAGCAGCTTAGTCCAGGGCGGTGGCTACACCTTC
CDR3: CASSLVQGGGYTF

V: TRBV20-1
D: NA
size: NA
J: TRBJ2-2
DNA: TGCAGTGCTAAGGGACACCTAAACACCGGGGAGCTGTTTTTT
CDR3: CSAKGHLNTGELFF

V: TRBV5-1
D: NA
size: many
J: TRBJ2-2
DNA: TGCGCCAGCAGCCGGTCCGGGGAGCTGTTTTTT
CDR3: CASSRSGELFF

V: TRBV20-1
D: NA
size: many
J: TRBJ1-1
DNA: TGCAGTGCTAGAGGGGCAGGGTCGGTTCGAACTGAAGCTTTCTTT
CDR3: CSARGAGSVRTEAFF

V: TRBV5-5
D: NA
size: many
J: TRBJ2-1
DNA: TGTGCCAGCAGCTTGACTGGCAGGGGTAGTAGAATTTTTGAGCAGTTCTTC
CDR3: CASSLTGRGSRIFEQFF

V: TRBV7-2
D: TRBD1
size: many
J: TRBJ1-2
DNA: TGTGCCAGCAGTTCACAGGGGTCCGGCTACACCTTC
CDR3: CASSSQGSGYTF

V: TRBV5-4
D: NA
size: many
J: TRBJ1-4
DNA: TGTGCCAGCAGCGGCGCATTGGATGAAAAACTGTTTTTT
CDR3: CASSGALDEKLFF

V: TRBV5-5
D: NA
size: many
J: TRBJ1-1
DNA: TGTGCCAGCAGTCGACAGAACACTGAAGCTTTCTTT
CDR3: CASSRQNTEAFF

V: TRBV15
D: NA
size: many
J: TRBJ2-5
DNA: TGTGCCACCAGCAGAGAGAGGTCAGAGACCCAGTACTTC
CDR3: CATSRERSETQYF

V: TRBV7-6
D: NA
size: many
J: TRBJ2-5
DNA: TGTGCCAGCAGCTCGCGCTATCTCGACAAAGGAGAGACCCAGTACTTC
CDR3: CASSSRYLDKGETQYF

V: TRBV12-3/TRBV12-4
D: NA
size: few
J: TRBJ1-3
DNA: TGTGCCAGCAGTTTAGAGGGACGCCTTTCTGGAAACACCATATATTTT
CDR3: CASSLEGRLSGNTIYF

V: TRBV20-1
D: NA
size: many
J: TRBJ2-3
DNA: TGCAGTGCTGCGCTTTATCCTCAGGGGCAGTATTTT
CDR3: CSAALYPQGQYF

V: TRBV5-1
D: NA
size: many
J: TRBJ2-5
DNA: TGCGCCAGCAGCTTGGAACCAACTACACAAGAGACCCAGTACTTC
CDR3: CASSLEPTTQETQYF

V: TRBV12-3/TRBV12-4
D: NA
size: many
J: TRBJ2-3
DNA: TGTGCCAGCAACTCTGGGGGAACGTATACGCAGTATTTT
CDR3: CASNSGGTYTQYF

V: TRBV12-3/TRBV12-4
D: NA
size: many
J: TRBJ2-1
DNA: TGTGCCAGCTGTCCCGGACCAGGGGATTTCGTTGGTGAGCAGTTCTTC
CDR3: CASCPGPGDFVGEQFF

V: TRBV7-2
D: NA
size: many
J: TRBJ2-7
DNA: TGTGCCAGCAGCACACCCTTTGGAGAGCAGTACTTC
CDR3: CASSTPFGEQYF

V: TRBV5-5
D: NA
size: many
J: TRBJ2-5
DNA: TGTGCCAGCAGCTTGGTAGCGTCACGGGGGGAGACCCAGTACTTC
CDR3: CASSLVASRGETQYF

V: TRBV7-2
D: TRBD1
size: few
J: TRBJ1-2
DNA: TGTGCCAGCAGCTTAAACAGGGGACCCTATGGCTACACCTTC
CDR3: CASSLNRGPYGYTF

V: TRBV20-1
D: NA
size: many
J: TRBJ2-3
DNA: TGCAGTGCTAGAGATGCCCGGCCGCTTTCTCCAGATACGCAGTATTTT
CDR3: CSARDARPLSPDTQYF

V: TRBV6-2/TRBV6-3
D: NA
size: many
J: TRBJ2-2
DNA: TGTGCCACTGAAGGAGCGGCCACCGGGGAGCTGTTTTTT
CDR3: CATEGAATGELFF

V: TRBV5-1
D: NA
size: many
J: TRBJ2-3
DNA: TGCGCCAGCAGCCTCGAGAGTGGGGGGGGCGATACGCAGTATTTT
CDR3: CASSLESGGGDTQYF

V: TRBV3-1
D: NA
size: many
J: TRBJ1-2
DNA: TGTGCCAGCAGCCAAGGACACCCTAACTATGGCTACACCTTC
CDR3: CASSQGHPNYGYTF

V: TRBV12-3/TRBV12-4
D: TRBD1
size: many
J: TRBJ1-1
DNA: TGTGCCAGCAGTCCCACAGGGGGCGCAGGCACTGAAGCTTTCTTT
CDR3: CASSPTGGAGTEAFF

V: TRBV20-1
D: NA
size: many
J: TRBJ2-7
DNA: TGCAGTGCTAGAGAACGGCCGGGGTGGAAGTCCTACGAGCAGTACTTC
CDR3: CSARERPGWKSYEQYF

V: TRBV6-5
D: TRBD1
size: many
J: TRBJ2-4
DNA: TGTGCCAGCAGTTCGACCGGGACAGGGGGCTCCAAAAACATTCAGTACTTC
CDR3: CASSSTGTGGSKNIQYF

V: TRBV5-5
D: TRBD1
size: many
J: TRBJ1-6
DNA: TGTGCCAGCAGCCAGACAGGGACCTCACCCCTCCACTTT
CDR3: CASSQTGTSPLHF

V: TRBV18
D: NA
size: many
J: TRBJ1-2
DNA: TGTGCCAGCTCTGCCAAGGCGGGGAACTATGGCTACACCTTC
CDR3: CASSAKAGNYGYTF

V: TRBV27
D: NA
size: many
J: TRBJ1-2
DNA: TGTGCCGCATCCACGGGGGGCTTTGGCTACACCTTC
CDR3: CAASTGGFGYTF

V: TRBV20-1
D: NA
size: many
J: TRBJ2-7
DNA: TGCAGTGCTAGGAAACCCCGGGCCTCGGGAGACGAGCAGTACTTC
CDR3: CSARKPRASGDEQYF

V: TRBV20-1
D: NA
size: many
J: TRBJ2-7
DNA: TGCAGTGCCTACCTTGGAGCTTCAGGGGAGCAGTACTTC
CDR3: CSAYLGASGEQYF

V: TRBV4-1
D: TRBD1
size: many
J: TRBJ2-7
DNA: TGCGCCAGCAGCCCGGGACAGGCTTGGAGGGAGCAGTACTTC
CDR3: CASSPGQAWREQYF

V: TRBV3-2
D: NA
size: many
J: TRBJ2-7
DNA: TGTGCCAGCAGCAAGAAAGGAAGGGAGCAGTACTTC
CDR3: CASSKKGREQYF

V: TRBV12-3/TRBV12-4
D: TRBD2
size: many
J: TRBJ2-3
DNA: TGTGCCAGCAGGCTAGCGGGGGGGGGCACAGATACGCAGTATTTT
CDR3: CASRLAGGGTDTQYF

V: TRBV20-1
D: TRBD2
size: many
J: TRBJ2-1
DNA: TGCAGTGCTAGAGATGCTAGCGGGAGTATTTCCTACAATGAGCAGTTCTTC
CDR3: CSARDASGSISYNEQFF

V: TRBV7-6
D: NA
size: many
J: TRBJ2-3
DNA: TGTGCCAGCAGCTTAGATGTTCTCTACGGGCCTAGCACAGATACGCAGTATTTT
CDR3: CASSLDVLYGPSTDTQYF